The rows below give T cell receptor beta chains drawn from one sample of a study of T cells after yellow fever vaccination. TCRdb itself ran the 5' RACE reads through MiXCR, one entry per CDR3 protein. The sample lists 300,000 to 400,000 distinct CDR3 sequences; roughly 8.4% were seen once. The sample consisted of PBMCs, taken about 41 days after the first yellow fever vaccination. All receptors come from a man between 18 and 29 years old who received the YFV17D yellow fever vaccine. CDR3s include the opening cysteine and the closing phenylalanine or tryptophan. Each record gives: CDR3 protein, CDR3 DNA, V gene, D gene, clone size, J gene. A D gene is named only where the DNA matches it firmly. Clone size is given for some rows only: seen once, a few or many times, or a class if the clone is expanded.

CDR3: CASSLARTEELFF
DNA: TGCGCCAGCAGCTTGGCCAGAACCGAGGAGCTGTTTTTT
V: TRBV5-1
D: NA
size: NA
J: TRBJ2-2

CDR3: CASSPLAGVYNEQFF
DNA: TGTGCCAGCAGCCCACTAGCGGGGGTTTACAATGAGCAGTTCTTC
V: TRBV7-9
D: TRBD2
size: many
J: TRBJ2-1

CDR3: CASSFIRLTGAEKLFF
DNA: TGTGCCAGCAGTTTTATTCGCTTGACGGGGGCTGAAAAACTGTTTTTT
V: TRBV27
D: NA
size: NA
J: TRBJ1-4

CDR3: CASSSADRSKGYTF
DNA: TGTGCCAGCAGCTCTGCGGACAGGTCGAAGGGCTACACCTTC
V: TRBV7-2
D: TRBD1
size: many
J: TRBJ1-2

CDR3: CASSLGSNTGSSYNEQFF
DNA: TGCGCCAGCAGCTTGGGTTCCAACACAGGGTCGTCCTACAATGAGCAGTTCTTC
V: TRBV5-1
D: NA
size: NA
J: TRBJ2-1

CDR3: CASSQGVRDSAPLHF
DNA: TGTGCCAGCAGCCAAGGTGTACGGGATTCCGCACCCCTCCACTTT
V: TRBV3-1
D: NA
size: few
J: TRBJ1-6

CDR3: CASGQSSYNEQFF
DNA: TGTGCCAGCGGACAGAGCTCCTACAATGAGCAGTTCTTC
V: TRBV6-6
D: NA
size: few
J: TRBJ2-1

CDR3: CASSLGFVANTEAFF
DNA: TGTGCCAGCAGCTTGGGCTTTGTAGCGAACACTGAAGCTTTCTTT
V: TRBV5-8
D: NA
size: NA
J: TRBJ1-1

CDR3: CAISLGVFRGTLADTQYF
DNA: TGTGCCATCAGTTTAGGGGTCTTTCGTGGTACGTTGGCAGATACGCAGTATTTT
V: TRBV2
D: NA
size: NA
J: TRBJ2-3

CDR3: CASSQDEGRYTEAFF
DNA: TGCGCCAGCAGCCAAGATGAAGGCCGGTACACTGAAGCTTTCTTT
V: TRBV4-1
D: NA
size: few
J: TRBJ1-1

CDR3: CASGLGGRTDTQYF
DNA: TGTGCCAGCGGCTTGGGGGGCCGCACAGATACGCAGTATTTT
V: TRBV5-5
D: NA
size: NA
J: TRBJ2-3

CDR3: CASSQLGNYGYTF
DNA: TGTGCCAGCAGCCAGTTGGGAAACTATGGCTACACCTTC
V: TRBV5-6
D: NA
size: NA
J: TRBJ1-2

CDR3: CASSLNFGARRANTEAFF
DNA: TGTGCCAGCAGCTTAAATTTCGGGGCGAGGCGGGCGAACACTGAAGCTTTCTTT
V: TRBV11-2
D: NA
size: few
J: TRBJ1-1

CDR3: CASSVGEQPNTGELFF
DNA: TGTGCCAGCAGCGTAGGGGAACAGCCGAACACCGGGGAGCTGTTTTTT
V: TRBV9
D: NA
size: many
J: TRBJ2-2

CDR3: CASSSGRTGDSPLHF
DNA: TGCGCCAGCAGCTCGGGGCGGACAGGGGACTCACCCCTCCACTTT
V: TRBV4-1
D: TRBD1
size: NA
J: TRBJ1-6